These 7 T cell receptor beta chains were all obtained from the same sample, sequenced in a study of post-analysis software for immune sequencing data. Study results and caveats: About five TRBV segments were more frequent in patients than controls; TRBV5-6, TRBV5-1 and TRBV20-1 belonged to this group.

The library was made from cDNA and included unique molecular identifiers. Each CDR3 protein gets one entry after TCRdb re-called the PCR reads with MiXCR. The sample lists around 770,000 distinct CDR3 sequences, under 60% occurring once. The antigens these receptors bind are not known. Sequencing used blood. The origin of the receptors is a girl aged 10 to 17 with multiple sclerosis.

This clonotype was seen a handful of times. This chain joins TRBV29-1 and TRBJ1-1; D is ambiguous. V lost 3 bases and J 1 base, leaving 6 bases between the germline ends. The germline V gene has CDR1 SQVTM and CDR2 ANQGSEA. The CDR3 loop spans 12 amino acids. As DNA, the CDR3 is TGCAGCGTTGAGATGCGGAACACTGAAGCTTTCTTT. This sequence encodes CSVEMRNTEAFF. The variable domain in full, with the rest retrieved from reference TRBV29-1 and TRBJ1-1, is SAVISQKPSRDICQRGTSLTIQCQVDSQVTMMFWYRQQPGQSLTLIATANQGSEATYESGFVIDKFPISRPNLTFSTLTVSNMSPEDSSIYLCSVEMRNTEAFFGQGTRLTVV.

The chain uses TRBV2 and TRBJ2-1; D is perhaps TRBD2 (6 bases). Trimming stripped 7 bases from V and 9 bases from J, with 16 bases between. CDR1 and CDR2 (germline): SNHLY, FYNNEI. CDR3 length: 13 amino acids. The CDR3 here is CASIGGKRGEQFF. The CDR3, as DNA: TGTGCCAGCATAGGCGGGAAAAGGGGTGAGCAGTTCTTC.

Concerning this clonotype: One end of the junction fails to match germline, which may point to a read error. This chain connects TRBV20-1 to TRBJ2-6; D might be TRBD1 (5 bases). Germline V gene lookup returns CDR1 DFQATT and CDR2 SNEGSKA (reference sequence). The CDR3 runs to 19 residues. For the CDR3, the DNA is TGCAGTGCTAGAGACCCGCAGGCTACGTTCCTCTCTGGGGCCAACGTCCCGACTTTC. Protein product: CSARDPQATFLSGANVPTF.

Turning to this clonotype: Its ends do not fully match the called genes, so a read error is possible. This sequence joins TRBV6-6 and TRBJ1-2; the match to TRBD1 covers 7 bases. Germline loops: CDR1 MNHNY, CDR2 SVGAGI (reference sequence). The CDR3 is made up of 15 amino acids. This CDR3 is CASRRGDRTDYGCTF. The CDR3, as DNA: TGTGCCAGCAGAAGGGGGGACAGAACGGACTATGGCTGCACCTTC.

The genes are TRBV4-3 and TRBJ2-7; 13 bases line up with TRBD2. CDR3 length equals 15 residues. Germline CDR1 LGHNA, CDR2 YSLEER. V shed 4 bases, J shed 4 bases, and the junction held 4 bases outside the gene matches. DNA for the CDR3: TGCGCCAGCAGCCCCACTAGCGGGAGGGGTTACGAGCAGTACTTC. It is translated as CASSPTSGRGYEQYF.

The chain carries TRBV5-1 and TRBJ1-1; TRBD1 matches at 7 bases. Germline-derived CDR1 and CDR2 are SGHRS and YFSETQ. V was clipped by 5 bases and J by 1 base; unmatched bases: 2. The length of the CDR3 is 13 residues. CDR3 nucleotide sequence: TGCGCCAGCAGGGGACAGACGAACACTGAAGCTTTCTTT. As protein: CASRGQTNTEAFF.

This chain links TRBV6-5 with TRBJ2-7; 7 bases align to TRBD1. The germline CDR1 and CDR2 sequences are MNHEY and SVGAGI. This CDR3 is built from 13 residues. Trimming removed 7 bases from V and 3 bases from J; junction bases left unmatched: 6. In DNA, the CDR3 is TGTGCCAGCACTGGACAGGACGACTACGAGCAGTACTTC. Its translation is CASTGQDDYEQYF.